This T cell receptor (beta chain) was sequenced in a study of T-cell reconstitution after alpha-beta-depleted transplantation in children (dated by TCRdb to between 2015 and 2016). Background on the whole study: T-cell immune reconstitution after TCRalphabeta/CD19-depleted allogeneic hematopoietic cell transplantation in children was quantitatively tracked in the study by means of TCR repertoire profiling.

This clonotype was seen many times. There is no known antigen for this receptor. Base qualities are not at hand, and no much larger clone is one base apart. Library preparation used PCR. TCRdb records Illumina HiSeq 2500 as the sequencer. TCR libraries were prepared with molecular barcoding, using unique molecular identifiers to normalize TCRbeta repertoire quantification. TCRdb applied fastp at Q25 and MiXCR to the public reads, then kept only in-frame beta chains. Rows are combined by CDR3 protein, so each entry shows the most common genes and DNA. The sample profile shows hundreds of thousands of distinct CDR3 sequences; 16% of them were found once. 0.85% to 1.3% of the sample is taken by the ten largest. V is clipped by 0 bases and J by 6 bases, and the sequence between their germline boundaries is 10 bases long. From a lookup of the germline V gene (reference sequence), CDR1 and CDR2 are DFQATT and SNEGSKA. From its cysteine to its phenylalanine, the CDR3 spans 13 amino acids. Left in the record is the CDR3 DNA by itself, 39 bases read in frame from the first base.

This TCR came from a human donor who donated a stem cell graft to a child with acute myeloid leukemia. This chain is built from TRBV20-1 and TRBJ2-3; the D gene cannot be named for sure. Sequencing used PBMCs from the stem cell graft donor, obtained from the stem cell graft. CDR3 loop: CSARDLRSDTQYF. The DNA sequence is TGCAGTGCTAGAGATCTTCGTAGCGATACGCAGTATTTT.